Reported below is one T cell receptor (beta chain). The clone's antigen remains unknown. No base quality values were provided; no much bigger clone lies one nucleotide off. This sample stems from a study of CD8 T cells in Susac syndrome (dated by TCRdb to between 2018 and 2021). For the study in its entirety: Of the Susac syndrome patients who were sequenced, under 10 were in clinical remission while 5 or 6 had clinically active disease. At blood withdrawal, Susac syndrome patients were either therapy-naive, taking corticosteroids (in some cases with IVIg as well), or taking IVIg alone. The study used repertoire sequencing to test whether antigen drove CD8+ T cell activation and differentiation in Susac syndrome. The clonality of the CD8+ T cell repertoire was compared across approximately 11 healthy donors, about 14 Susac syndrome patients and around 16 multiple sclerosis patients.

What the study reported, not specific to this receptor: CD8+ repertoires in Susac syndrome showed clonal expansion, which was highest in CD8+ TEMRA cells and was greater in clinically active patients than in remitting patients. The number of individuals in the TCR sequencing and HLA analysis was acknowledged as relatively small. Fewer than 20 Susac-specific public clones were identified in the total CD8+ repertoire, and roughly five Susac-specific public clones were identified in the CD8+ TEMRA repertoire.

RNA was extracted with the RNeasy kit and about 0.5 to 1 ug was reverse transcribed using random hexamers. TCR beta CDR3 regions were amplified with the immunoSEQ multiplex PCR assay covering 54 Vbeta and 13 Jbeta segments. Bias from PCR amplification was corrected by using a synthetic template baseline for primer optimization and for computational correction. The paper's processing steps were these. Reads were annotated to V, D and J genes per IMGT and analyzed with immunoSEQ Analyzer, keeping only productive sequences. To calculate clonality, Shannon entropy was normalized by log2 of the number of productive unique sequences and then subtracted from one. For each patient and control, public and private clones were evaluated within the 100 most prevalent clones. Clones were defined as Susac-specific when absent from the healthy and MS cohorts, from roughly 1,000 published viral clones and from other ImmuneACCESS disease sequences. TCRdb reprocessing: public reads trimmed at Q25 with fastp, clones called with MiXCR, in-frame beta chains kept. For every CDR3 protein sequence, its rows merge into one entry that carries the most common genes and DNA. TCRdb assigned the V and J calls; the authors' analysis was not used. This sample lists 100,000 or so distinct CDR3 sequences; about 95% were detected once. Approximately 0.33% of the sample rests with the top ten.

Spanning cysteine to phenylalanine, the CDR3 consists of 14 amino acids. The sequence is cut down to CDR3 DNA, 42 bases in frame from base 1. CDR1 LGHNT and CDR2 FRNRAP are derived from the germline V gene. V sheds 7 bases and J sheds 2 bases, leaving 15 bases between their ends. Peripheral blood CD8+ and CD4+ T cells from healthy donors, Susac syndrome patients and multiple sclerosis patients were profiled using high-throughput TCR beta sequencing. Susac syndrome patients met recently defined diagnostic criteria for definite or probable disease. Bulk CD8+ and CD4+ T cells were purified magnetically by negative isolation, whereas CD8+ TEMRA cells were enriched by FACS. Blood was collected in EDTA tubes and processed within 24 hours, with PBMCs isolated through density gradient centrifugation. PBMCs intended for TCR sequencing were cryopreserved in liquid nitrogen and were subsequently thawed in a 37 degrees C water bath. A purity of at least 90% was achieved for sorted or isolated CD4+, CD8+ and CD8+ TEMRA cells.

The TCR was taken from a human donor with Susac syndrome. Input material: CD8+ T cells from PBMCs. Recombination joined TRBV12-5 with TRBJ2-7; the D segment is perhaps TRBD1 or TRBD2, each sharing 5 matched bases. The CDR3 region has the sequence CASALRDQTYEQYF. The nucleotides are TGTGCTAGTGCTCTCCGGGACCAGACCTACGAGCAGTACTTC.